A single TCR beta chain is shown here with its context. These data originate in a study of T cell responses to AZD1222 COVID-19 vaccine. The V segment lost 5 bases and the J segment 5 bases; nucleotides outside the gene matches: 5. Germline V lookup: CDR1 SNHLY, CDR2 FYNNEI. The CDR3 is made up of 15 amino acids. Sequencing used immunoSEQ multiplex PCR; TCRdb keeps in-frame clones, though not all of them. The data hold roughly 97,000 clones, with approximately 90% observed a single time. The source material was peripheral blood, sampled on day 0 of AZD1222 vaccination. This rearrangement joins TRBV2 to TRBJ2-1; 11 bases map to TRBD2. The TCR sequence derives from an adult in good health. The CDR3: CASSPIAGGDNEQFF. The CDR3 DNA follows: TGTGCCAGCAGTCCTATAGCGGGAGGGGACAATGAGCAGTTCTTC.